This section outlines one T cell receptor (beta chain) sequence together with its context. The source of the sample is a study of blood T cell repertoires in COVID-19. Produced via immunoSEQ multiplex PCR; TCRdb's table is partial and in-frame only. The sample has some 300,000 clones, around 90% seen once. Trimming stripped 5 bases from V and 5 bases from J, with 18 bases between. The CDR3 covers 15 residues. The V gene's germline CDR1 is MNHEY and CDR2 SVGEGT. The sequence was collected from a woman between 40 and 50 years old with COVID-19, enrolled during active disease. The chain combines TRBV6-2 or TRBV6-3 with TRBJ2-5; D may be TRBD2 (5 bases). The sample was peripheral blood. The CDR3 here is CASSISRPGWETQYF. In nucleotides, the CDR3 is TGTGCCAGCAGTATAAGTCGTCCGGGATGGGAGACCCAGTACTTC.